Reported below is one T cell receptor beta chain. In its sample, this clone was seen once. It lacks a known antigen. No base quality information exists; no much larger clone differs at one position. Using the deep immunoSEQ assay, multiplex PCR amplified TCR CDR3 regions from genomic DNA. Genomic DNA extracted from each cell subset was distributed evenly over all wells of several immunoSEQ 96-well plates, and each plate served as one replicate. Each replicate PCR for sorted subsets received about 220 ng genomic DNA, equal to roughly 33,000 T cell genomes. Purified libraries were measured with a Qubit 3.0 fluorometer, size-checked on a Bioanalyzer 2100, and measured again with the KAPA Library Quantification kit. Every immunoSEQ 96-well plate was sequenced on a dedicated single-read 150-cycle Illumina NextSeq 550 flow cell. Per the original workflow: Because the immunoSEQ output held only junctional sequences and lacked quality scores, the filtering could not match the filtering applied to full-length reads. Sequences were annotated with PyIR, a Python wrapper for IgBLAST v1.9, and V/J genes and CDR3 were assigned using IMGT germline references. Reads were filtered out if the reads had weak V/J assignments (E-value above 1e-6), no CDR3, stop codons, out-of-frame junctions, or ambiguous translated residues. V3J clonotypes were defined by identical inferred V gene, J gene, and CDR3 amino acid sequence. Percentage overlap between repertoires was computed as shared unique clonotypes divided by the size of the smaller repertoire. Repertoire richness was assessed with RTK rarefaction, the Chao1 estimator, and Recon v2.1 estimates of unobserved clonotypes. For all TCRbeta clonotypes obtained by the gDNA method from a few donors, generation probabilities were computed with OLGA. TCRdb mirrors the immuneACCESS table, restricted to in-frame sequences. Some clones are absent from its copies; in checked studies, under half trace to an unresolved V gene, and the reason for the others is unknown. The V and J calls and clone size were taken over from that table, and D and trimming were inferred from the DNA. In this sample the table shows roughly 2,300,000 clones, less than 95% of which occur a single time. 0.37% of the sample is taken by the ten largest.

The record originates from a study of shared clonotypes between healthy human individuals (dated by TCRdb to about 2020). Some background on the complete study: The cohort comprised a couple of women and three men aged 18 to 49 years. Each donor's leukapheresis produced roughly between roughly 0.9 and 9 billion PBMCs. For each donor, CD4 naive and CD4 memory were each run on three plates, CD8 naive on two plates, and CD8 memory on one plate. The study deeply sequenced blood TCR repertoires of five healthy adults to estimate repertoire size and the extent of clonotype sharing between individuals. Libraries were prepared and TCR repertoires were sequenced by different laboratories using diverse techniques, in order to increase sequencing depth and limit assay-specific biases. Broad study findings and their caveats: Because the study included only a small number of donors, the genetic and exposure-history diversity represented was limited. Incomplete sequencing was indicated by rarefaction of sorted-subset datasets, despite the large sequencing depth. Sampling was limited to blood, and TCR repertoires in tissue likely differ from TCR repertoires in blood. Based on pairwise subsampling, the degree of clonotype sharing among donors was expected to be affected by sequencing depth. Sharing across several donors was observed for around 5% of naive CD4, over 3% of naive CD8, over 2% of memory CD4, and about 0.4% of memory CD8 clonotypes. Larger estimated clonotype richness was generally found for naive subsets than for memory subsets. Compared with non-shared clonotypes, clonotypes shared by all four sorted-subset donors had higher generation probabilities.

Healthy HIV-negative adults with no recently reported acute infections or vaccinations were included as donors. Every donor was a Caucasian adult living in Nashville, Tennessee, USA. Magnetic negative selection was used to enrich CD4+ T cells, after which naive cells were positively selected on CD45RA and the negative fraction became the memory subset. Blood was collected by leukapheresis, and PBMCs were isolated by Ficoll-Histopaque density gradient centrifugation and then cryopreserved in liquid nitrogen vapor phase. Analytical flow cytometry was used to check the purity and quantity of every magnetically sorted T cell population. From each sorted fraction, genomic DNA was isolated and quantified by UV absorbance on a Nanodrop 2000c. CDR1 LGHNT and CDR2 FRNRAP are derived from the germline V gene. Deletion took 10 bases off V and 3 bases off J, with a span of 15 bases between the germline ends. The CDR3 runs 14 residues from the cysteine to the phenylalanine. Only the CDR3 part of the read is kept: 42 bases, read in frame from the first base.

The receptor comes from a man aged 18 to 29 in good health. Some clones in this sample may be carry-over from other donors' samples. What was sequenced was naive CD4+ T cells from PBMCs. In the paper's terms, the cell subset or site label means: CD45RA+ positively selected. The receptor chain draws on TRBV12-5 and TRBJ2-2; the D match is possibly TRBD1 or TRBD2, with 5 bases aligned in each. The bases read TGTGCTACCTCACGGGACGGGTACACCGGGGAGCTGTTTTTT. Its protein reads: CATSRDGYTGELFF.